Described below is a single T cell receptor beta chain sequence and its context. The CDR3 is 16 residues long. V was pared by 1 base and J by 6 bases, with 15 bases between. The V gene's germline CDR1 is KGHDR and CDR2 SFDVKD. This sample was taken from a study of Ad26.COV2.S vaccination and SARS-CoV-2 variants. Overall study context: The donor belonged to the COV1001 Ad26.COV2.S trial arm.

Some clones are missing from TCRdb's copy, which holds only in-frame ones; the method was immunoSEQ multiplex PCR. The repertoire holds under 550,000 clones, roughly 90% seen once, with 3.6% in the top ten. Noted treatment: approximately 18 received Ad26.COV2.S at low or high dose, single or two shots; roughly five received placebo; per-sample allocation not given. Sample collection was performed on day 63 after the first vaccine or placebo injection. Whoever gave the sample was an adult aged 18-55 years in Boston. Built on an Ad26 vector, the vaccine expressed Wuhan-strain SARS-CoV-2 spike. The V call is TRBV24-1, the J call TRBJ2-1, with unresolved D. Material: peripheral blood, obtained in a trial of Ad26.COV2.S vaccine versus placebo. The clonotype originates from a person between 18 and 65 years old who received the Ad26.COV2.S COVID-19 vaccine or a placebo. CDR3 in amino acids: CATSDFPVQATNEQFF. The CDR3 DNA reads TGTGCCACCAGTGATTTTCCCGTCCAGGCTACCAATGAGCAGTTCTTC.